The clone carrying this T cell receptor beta chain was observed a few times. This entry is derived from a study of blood T cell repertoires in COVID-19. Study background: Italy, Spain and the United States were the sources of the convalescent and acute COVID-19 samples. The analysed material was cDNA or gDNA that came from T cells, B-cell-depleted T cells, or PBMCs.

As handled by the study authors: Quantification of nucleated cells was approximated via reference gene primer amplification. TCRdb's copy holds only in-frame clones and misses some; the assay was immunoSEQ multiplex PCR. D and trimming come from the DNA, and the V and J calls and clone size come from that table. Among around 330,000 clones listed, approximately 88% were seen once. The material sequenced was peripheral blood. This sequence was found in a woman in her forties or fifties with active or convalescent COVID-19.

The CDR3, as DNA: TGTGCCAGCAGGCTGCAGGGGACCTACAATGAGCAGTTCTTC. Translation gives CASRLQGTYNEQFF. V is TRBV11-2 and J is TRBJ2-1; a possible D gene is TRBD1 (6 bases). CDR1 and CDR2 (germline): SGHAT, FQNNGV. The V end lost 6 bases, the J end lost 2 bases, and 11 bases lay between the germline ends. There are 14 residues in the CDR3.